Listed below are T cell receptor beta chains from one sample, sequenced in a study of shared clonotypes between healthy human individuals. The protocol was immunoSEQ multiplex PCR, while the TCRdb copy is restricted to in-frame clones and leaves out a portion. The sample holds about 2.1 million clones, around 93% seen once. The sequenced material came from naive CD8+ T cells from PBMCs. These receptors all stem from a man between 18 and 35 years old in good health. Some clones in this sample may be carry-over from other donors' samples. Both conserved end residues are part of each CDR3. A D gene is named only where the DNA matches it firmly. Where a row states a size, it is once, few, many or the class of an expanded clone; other rows omit it.

>TRBV9|TRBD1|-|TRBJ1-1
CASSLQGGVNTEAFF
TGTGCCAGCAGCCTACAGGGGGGCGTGAACACTGAAGCTTTCTTT
>TRBV11-2|-|-|TRBJ2-7
CASSLVSRGYEQYF
TGTGCCAGCAGCTTGGTCAGTCGGGGCTACGAGCAGTACTTC
>TRBV19|-|-|TRBJ1-3
CASSILRGNSGNTIYF
TGTGCCAGTAGTATACTTAGGGGAAACTCTGGAAACACCATATATTTT
>TRBV4-2|-|once|TRBJ1-5
CASSPTPYSNQPQHF
TGTGCCAGCAGCCCCACTCCTTATAGCAATCAGCCCCAGCATTTT
>TRBV27|-|-|TRBJ2-1
CASSRLGLPEQFF
TGTGCCAGCAGCAGACTAGGACTTCCGGAGCAGTTCTTC
>TRBV18|-|-|TRBJ1-2
CASSPPDRIYGYTF
TGTGCCAGCTCACCACCCGACAGGATCTATGGCTACACCTTC
>TRBV10-3|-|-|TRBJ2-5
CAVNTGYQETQYF
TGTGCCGTAAACACCGGGTACCAAGAGACCCAGTACTTC
>TRBV28|-|-|TRBJ2-7
CASSPTVRPEQYF
TGTGCCAGCAGTCCCACAGTTCGGCCCGAGCAGTACTTC
>TRBV25-1|-|-|TRBJ1-4
CASHRGEKLFF
TGTGCCAGCCATAGGGGCGAAAAACTGTTTTTT
>TRBV28|TRBD1|once|TRBJ2-4
CASSDRAHKNIQYF
TGTGCCAGCTCTGACAGGGCGCACAAAAACATTCAGTACTTC
>TRBV5-6|TRBD1|-|TRBJ2-7
CASSLLVRTGEPYEQYF
TGTGCCAGCAGCTTGTTGGTTCGGACAGGGGAACCCTACGAGCAGTACTTC
>TRBV27|-|-|TRBJ2-7
CASRQRVSYEQYF
TGTGCCAGCAGGCAAAGGGTGTCCTACGAGCAGTACTTC
>TRBV14|TRBD1|many|TRBJ2-1
CASSQVPGQGDNEQFF
TGTGCCAGCAGCCAAGTACCGGGACAGGGAGACAATGAGCAGTTCTTC
>TRBV5-1|TRBD1|-|TRBJ1-6
CASSPEQGGFYNSPLHF
TGCGCCAGCAGCCCCGAACAGGGGGGTTTTTATAATTCACCCCTCCACTTT
>TRBV25-1|-|-|TRBJ1-1
CASSGRSTEAFF
TGTGCCAGCAGTGGAAGATCCACTGAAGCTTTCTTT
>TRBV27|-|-|TRBJ1-1
CASSFQAYTEAFF
TGTGCCAGCAGTTTCCAGGCCTACACTGAAGCTTTCTTT
>TRBV19|-|-|TRBJ1-1
CASSDPPGPAEAFF
TGTGCCAGTAGTGACCCGCCAGGACCGGCTGAAGCTTTCTTT
>TRBV5-8|-|once|TRBJ2-7
CASSSGGLGQYF
TGTGCCAGCAGCTCAGGGGGACTAGGGCAGTACTTC
>TRBV14|TRBD1|-|TRBJ2-5
CASSPRGQGGQETQYF
TGTGCCAGCAGCCCCCGGGGACAGGGGGGACAAGAGACCCAGTACTTC
>TRBV5-6|TRBD2|-|TRBJ2-1
CASSFWGGSAYNEQFF
TGTGCCAGCAGCTTCTGGGGCGGGAGCGCCTACAATGAGCAGTTCTTC
>TRBV6-5|-|-|TRBJ2-1
CASSFDGSSYNEQFF
TGTGCCAGCAGTTTCGACGGAAGCTCCTACAATGAGCAGTTCTTC
>TRBV4-1|-|-|TRBJ2-7
CASSQDLESEQYF
TGCGCCAGCAGCCAAGATCTAGAGAGCGAGCAGTACTTC
>TRBV5-1|TRBD2|-|TRBJ2-5
CASSGTSGAETQYF
TGCGCCAGCAGTGGGACTAGCGGGGCAGAGACCCAGTACTTC
>TRBV29-1|TRBD2|-|TRBJ2-1
CSSWTSSYNEQFF
TGCAGCTCCTGGACTAGCTCCTACAATGAGCAGTTCTTC
>TRBV7-9|-|few|TRBJ1-5
CASSFRDNQPQHF
TGTGCCAGCAGCTTCCGTGACAATCAGCCCCAGCATTTT
>TRBV7-9|TRBD2|-|TRBJ2-1
CASSIAGGPNEQFF
TGTGCCAGCAGTATAGCGGGGGGCCCCAATGAGCAGTTCTTC
>TRBV4-3|TRBD1|-|TRBJ1-2
CASSQETGATGGYTF
TGCGCCAGCAGCCAAGAAACAGGGGCCACGGGCGGCTACACCTTC
>TRBV14|TRBD2|once|TRBJ2-7
CASSQDLAGGPVEQYF
TGTGCCAGCAGCCAAGATTTAGCGGGAGGGCCAGTGGAGCAGTACTTC
>TRBV27|-|-|TRBJ1-1
CASRYQGNSYTEAFF
TGTGCCAGCAGATATCAGGGGAATTCGTACACTGAAGCTTTCTTT
>TRBV29-1|TRBD1|-|TRBJ2-6
CSVAGTDLLSGANVLTF
TGCAGCGTCGCCGGGACAGACCTTCTCTCTGGGGCCAACGTCCTGACTTTC
>TRBV11-2|TRBD2|-|TRBJ2-7
CASSLGLAGPYEQYF
TGTGCCAGCAGCCTCGGACTAGCGGGACCCTACGAGCAGTACTTC
>TRBV6-5|-|few|TRBJ1-2
CASSSTSIANYGYTF
TGTGCCAGCAGTTCTACTTCGATAGCTAACTATGGCTACACCTTC
>TRBV7-3|-|-|TRBJ2-3
CASSTGLSTDTQYF
TGTGCCAGCAGCACTGGGCTAAGCACAGATACGCAGTATTTT
>TRBV16|-|-|TRBJ1-5
CASSQGSYSNQPQHF
TGTGCCAGCAGCCAAGGGAGCTATAGCAATCAGCCCCAGCATTTT
>TRBV13|-|-|TRBJ2-1
CASSLGTGLALNEQFF
TGTGCCAGCAGCTTAGGTACCGGGTTAGCCCTCAATGAGCAGTTCTTC
>TRBV27|TRBD1|-|TRBJ1-1
CASSLDRERSLNTEAFF
TGTGCCAGCAGTTTGGACAGGGAGCGGAGTTTGAACACTGAAGCTTTCTTT
>TRBV28|TRBD1|-|TRBJ2-7
CASSLEWYRGRNFYEQYF
TGTGCCAGCAGTTTGGAGTGGTACAGGGGCAGGAACTTCTACGAGCAGTACTTC